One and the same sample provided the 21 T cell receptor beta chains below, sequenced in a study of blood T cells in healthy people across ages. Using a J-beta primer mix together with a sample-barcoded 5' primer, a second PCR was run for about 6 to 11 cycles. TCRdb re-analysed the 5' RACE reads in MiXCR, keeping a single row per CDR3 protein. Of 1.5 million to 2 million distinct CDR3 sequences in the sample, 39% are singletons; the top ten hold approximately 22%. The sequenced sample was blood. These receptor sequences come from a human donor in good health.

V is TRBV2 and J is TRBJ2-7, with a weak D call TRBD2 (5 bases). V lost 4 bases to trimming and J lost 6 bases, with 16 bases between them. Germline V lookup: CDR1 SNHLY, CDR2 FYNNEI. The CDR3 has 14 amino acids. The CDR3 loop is CASSAYAGVTEQYF. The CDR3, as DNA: TGTGCCAGCAGTGCCTACGCCGGGGTAACCGAGCAGTACTTC.

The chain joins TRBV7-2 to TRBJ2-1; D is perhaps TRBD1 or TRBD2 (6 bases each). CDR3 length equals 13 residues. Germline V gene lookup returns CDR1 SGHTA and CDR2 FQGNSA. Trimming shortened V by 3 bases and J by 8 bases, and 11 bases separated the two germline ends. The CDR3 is CASSFVGGDEQFF. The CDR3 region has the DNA TGTGCCAGCAGCTTTGTGGGGGGCGATGAGCAGTTCTTC.

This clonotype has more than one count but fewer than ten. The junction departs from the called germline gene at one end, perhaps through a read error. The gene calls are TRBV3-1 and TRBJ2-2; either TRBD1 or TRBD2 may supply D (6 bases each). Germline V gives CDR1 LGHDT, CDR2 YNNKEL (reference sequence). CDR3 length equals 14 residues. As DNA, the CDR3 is TGCGCCAGCAGCCAAGAGGGGGGAACCGGGGAGCTGTTTTTT. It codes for CASSQEGGTGELFF.

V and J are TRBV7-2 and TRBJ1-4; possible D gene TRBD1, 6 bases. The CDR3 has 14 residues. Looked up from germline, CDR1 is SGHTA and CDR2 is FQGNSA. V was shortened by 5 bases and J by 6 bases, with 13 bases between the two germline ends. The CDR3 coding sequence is TGTGCCAGCAGCCCATGGGGGGCGGATGAAAAACTGTTTTTT. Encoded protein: CASSPWGADEKLFF.

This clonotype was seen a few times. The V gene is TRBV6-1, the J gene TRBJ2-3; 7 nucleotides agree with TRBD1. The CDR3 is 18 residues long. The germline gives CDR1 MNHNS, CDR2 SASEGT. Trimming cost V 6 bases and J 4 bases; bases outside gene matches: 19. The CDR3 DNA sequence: TGTGCCAGCAGAAACAGGGAACAAAGGACAGGCCACGCAGATACGCAGTATTTT. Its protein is CASRNREQRTGHADTQYF.

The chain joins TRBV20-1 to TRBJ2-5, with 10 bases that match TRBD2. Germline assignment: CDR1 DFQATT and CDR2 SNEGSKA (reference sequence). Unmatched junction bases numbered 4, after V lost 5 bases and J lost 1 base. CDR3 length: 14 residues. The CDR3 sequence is CSAYSGGSQETQYF. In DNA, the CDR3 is TGCAGTGCTTATAGCGGGGGGAGCCAAGAGACCCAGTACTTC.

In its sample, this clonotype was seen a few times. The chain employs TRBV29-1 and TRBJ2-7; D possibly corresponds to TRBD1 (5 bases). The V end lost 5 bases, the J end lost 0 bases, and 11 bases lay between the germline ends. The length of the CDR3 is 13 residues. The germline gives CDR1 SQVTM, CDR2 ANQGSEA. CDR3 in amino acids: CSVRAGHSYEQYF. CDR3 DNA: TGCAGCGTTCGGGCAGGACACTCCTACGAGCAGTACTTC.

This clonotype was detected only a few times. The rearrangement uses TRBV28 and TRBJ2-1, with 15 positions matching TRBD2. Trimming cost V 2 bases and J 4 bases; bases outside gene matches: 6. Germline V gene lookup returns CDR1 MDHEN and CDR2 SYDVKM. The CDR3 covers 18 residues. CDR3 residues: CASSLPGLAGGLYNEQFF. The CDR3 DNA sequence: TGTGCCAGCAGTTTACCTGGACTAGCGGGGGGGTTATACAATGAGCAGTTCTTC.

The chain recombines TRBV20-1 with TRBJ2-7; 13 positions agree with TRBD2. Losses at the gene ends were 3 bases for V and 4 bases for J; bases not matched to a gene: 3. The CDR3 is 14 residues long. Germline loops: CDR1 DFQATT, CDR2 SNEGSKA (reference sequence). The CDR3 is CSASGTSGNYEQYF. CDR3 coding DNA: TGCAGTGCTAGTGGGACTAGCGGGAATTACGAGCAGTACTTC.

The CDR3 reads CASSSLGTDIETQYF. The CDR3 DNA reads TGTGCCAGCAGCTCCCTCGGGACAGATATAGAGACCCAGTACTTC. This chain joins TRBV7-2 and TRBJ2-5, with 7 nucleotides matching TRBD1. V lost 4 bases and J lost 4; bases outside the gene matches: 9. Germline CDR1 is SGHTA and CDR2 is FQGNSA. The CDR3 loop spans 15 amino acids.

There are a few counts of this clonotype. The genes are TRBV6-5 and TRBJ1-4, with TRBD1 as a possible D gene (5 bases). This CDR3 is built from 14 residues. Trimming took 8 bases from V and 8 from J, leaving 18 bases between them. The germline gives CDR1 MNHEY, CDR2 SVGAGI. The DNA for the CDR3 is TGTGCCAGCGCCTTATCCAGGGTAGGGGAAAAACTGTTTTTT. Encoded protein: CASALSRVGEKLFF.

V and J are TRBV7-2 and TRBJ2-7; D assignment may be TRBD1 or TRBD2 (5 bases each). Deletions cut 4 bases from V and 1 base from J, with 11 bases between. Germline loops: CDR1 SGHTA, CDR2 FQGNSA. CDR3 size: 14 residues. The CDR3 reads CASSSDWGSYEQYF. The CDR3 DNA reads TGTGCCAGCAGCTCCGACTGGGGGTCCTACGAGCAGTACTTC.

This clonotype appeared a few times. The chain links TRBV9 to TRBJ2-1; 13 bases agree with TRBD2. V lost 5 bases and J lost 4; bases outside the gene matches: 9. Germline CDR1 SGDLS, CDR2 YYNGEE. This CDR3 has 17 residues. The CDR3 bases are TGTGCCAGCAGTGTGGGAGGGGGACTAGCGGGGTACAATGAGCAGTTCTTC. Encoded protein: CASSVGGGLAGYNEQFF.

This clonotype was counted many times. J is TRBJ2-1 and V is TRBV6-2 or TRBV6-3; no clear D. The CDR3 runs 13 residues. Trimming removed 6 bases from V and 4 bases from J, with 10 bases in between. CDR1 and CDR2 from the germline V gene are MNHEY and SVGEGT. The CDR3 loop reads CASRSDIYNEQFF. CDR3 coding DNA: TGTGCCAGCAGATCCGACATATACAATGAGCAGTTCTTC.

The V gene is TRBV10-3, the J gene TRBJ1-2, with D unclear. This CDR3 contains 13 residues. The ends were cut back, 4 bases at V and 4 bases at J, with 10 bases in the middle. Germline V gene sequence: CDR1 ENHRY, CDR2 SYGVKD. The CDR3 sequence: CAISGGEPYGYTF. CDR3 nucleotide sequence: TGTGCCATCAGTGGTGGGGAACCCTATGGCTACACCTTC.

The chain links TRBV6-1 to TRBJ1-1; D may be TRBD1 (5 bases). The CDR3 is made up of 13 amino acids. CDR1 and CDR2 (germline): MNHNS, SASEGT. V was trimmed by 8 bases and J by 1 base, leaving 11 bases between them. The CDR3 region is CASPLTGNTEAFF. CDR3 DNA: TGTGCCAGCCCCCTCACAGGGAACACTGAAGCTTTCTTT.

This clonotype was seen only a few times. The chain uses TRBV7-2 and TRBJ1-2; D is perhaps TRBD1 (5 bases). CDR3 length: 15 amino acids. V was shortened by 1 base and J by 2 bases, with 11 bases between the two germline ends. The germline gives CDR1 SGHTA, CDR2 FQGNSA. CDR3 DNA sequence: TGTGCCAGCAGCTTAGTAGCGGCAGGGAACTATGGCTACACCTTC. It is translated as CASSLVAAGNYGYTF.

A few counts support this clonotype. For the CDR3, the DNA is TGCAGTGCTAGAGATCAGGTCAGCCAAGAGACCCAGTACTTC. Translation: CSARDQVSQETQYF. The chain is built from TRBV20-1 and TRBJ2-5, with no clear D. CDR1 is DFQATT and CDR2 is SNEGSKA in the germline V gene (reference sequence). This CDR3 spans 14 amino acids. V was trimmed by 0 bases and J by 1 base, leaving 9 bases between them.

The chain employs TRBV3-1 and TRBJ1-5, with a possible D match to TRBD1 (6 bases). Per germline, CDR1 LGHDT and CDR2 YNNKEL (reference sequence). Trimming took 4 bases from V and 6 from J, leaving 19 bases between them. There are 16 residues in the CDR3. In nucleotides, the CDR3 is TGTGCCAGCAGCCCTTTCCGCGGGGGCGCGGGTCAGCCCCAGCATTTT. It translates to CASSPFRGGAGQPQHF.

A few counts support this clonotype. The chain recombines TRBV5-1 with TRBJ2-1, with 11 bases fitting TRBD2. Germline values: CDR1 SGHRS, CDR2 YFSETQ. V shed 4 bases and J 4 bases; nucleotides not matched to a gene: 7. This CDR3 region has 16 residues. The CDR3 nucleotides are TGCGCCAGCAGCCCACTCATAGCGGGGGGGTACAATGAGCAGTTCTTC. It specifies CASSPLIAGGYNEQFF.

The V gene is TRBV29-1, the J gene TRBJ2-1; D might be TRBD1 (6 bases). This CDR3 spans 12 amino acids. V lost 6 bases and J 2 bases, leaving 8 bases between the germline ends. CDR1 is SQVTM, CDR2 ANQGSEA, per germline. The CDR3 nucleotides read TGCAGCGTCGACAGGACCTACAATGAGCAGTTCTTC. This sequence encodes CSVDRTYNEQFF.